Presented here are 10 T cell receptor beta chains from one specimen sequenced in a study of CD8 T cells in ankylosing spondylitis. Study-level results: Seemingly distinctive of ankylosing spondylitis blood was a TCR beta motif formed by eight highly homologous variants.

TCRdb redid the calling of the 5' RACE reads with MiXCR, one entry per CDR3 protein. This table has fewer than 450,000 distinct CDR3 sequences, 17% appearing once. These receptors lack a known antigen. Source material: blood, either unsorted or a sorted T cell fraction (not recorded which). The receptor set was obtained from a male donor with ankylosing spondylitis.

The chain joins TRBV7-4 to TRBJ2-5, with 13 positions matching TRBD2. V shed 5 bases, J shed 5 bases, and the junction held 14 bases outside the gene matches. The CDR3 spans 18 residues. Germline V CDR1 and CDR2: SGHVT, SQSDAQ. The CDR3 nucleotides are TGTGCCAGCAGCCGGATTCGGACTAGCGGGAGATGGGGGGAGACCCAGTACTTC. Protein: CASSRIRTSGRWGETQYF.

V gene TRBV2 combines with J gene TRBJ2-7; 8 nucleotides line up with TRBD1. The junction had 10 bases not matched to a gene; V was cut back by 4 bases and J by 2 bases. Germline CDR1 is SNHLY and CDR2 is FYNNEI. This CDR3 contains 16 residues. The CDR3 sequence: CASSGYGDRLPYEQYF. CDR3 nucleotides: TGTGCCAGCAGTGGATATGGGGACAGGCTACCCTACGAGCAGTACTTC.

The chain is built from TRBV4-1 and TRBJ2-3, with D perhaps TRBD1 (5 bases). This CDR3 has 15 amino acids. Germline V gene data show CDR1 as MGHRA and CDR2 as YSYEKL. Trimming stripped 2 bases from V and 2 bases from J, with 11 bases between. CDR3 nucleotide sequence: TGCGCCAGCAGCCAAACCCTAGGGGACACAGATACGCAGTATTTT. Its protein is CASSQTLGDTDTQYF.

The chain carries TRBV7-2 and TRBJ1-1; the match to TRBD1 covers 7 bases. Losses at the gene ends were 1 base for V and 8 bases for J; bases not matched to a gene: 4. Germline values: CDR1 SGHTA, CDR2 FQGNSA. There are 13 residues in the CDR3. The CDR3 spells CASSLVRGQEAFF. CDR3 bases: TGTGCCAGCAGCTTAGTAAGGGGGCAGGAAGCTTTCTTT.

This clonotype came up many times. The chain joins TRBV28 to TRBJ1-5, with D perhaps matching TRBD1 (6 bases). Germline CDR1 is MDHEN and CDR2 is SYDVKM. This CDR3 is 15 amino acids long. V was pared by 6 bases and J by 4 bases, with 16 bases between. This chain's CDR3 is CASSATGTSNQPQHF. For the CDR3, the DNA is TGTGCCAGCAGCGCCACCGGGACATCTAATCAGCCCCAGCATTTT.

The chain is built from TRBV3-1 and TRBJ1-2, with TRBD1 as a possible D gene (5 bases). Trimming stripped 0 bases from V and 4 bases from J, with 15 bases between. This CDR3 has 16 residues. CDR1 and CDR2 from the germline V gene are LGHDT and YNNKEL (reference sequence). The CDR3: CASSQDWAAGTYGYTF. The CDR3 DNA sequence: TGTGCCAGCAGCCAAGATTGGGCTGCAGGGACCTATGGCTACACCTTC.

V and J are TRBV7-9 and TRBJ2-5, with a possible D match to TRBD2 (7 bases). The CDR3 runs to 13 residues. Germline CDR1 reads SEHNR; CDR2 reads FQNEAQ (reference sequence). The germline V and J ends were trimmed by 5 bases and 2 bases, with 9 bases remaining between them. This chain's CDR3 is CASSAGAQETQYF. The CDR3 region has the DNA TGTGCCAGCAGCGCGGGGGCTCAAGAGACCCAGTACTTC.

The CDR3 is CASSDAGGAQNEQFF. CDR3 bases: TGTGCCAGCAGTGATGCCGGGGGGGCCCAGAATGAGCAGTTCTTC. The rearrangement joins TRBV25-1 to TRBJ2-1; 8 bases match TRBD2. V lost 3 bases to trimming and J lost 7 bases; unmatched junction nucleotides: 8. Germline CDR1 reads MGHDK; CDR2 reads SYGVNS. The CDR3 runs 15 residues.

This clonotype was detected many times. CDR3 region: CASSLTGSATDTQYF. CDR3 bases: TGTGCCAGCAGCTTAACCGGATCTGCCACAGATACGCAGTATTTT. V gene TRBV7-3 combines with J gene TRBJ2-3; no clear D. The CDR3 runs 15 residues. The germline V and J ends were trimmed by 0 bases and 2 bases, with 9 bases remaining between them. Per the germline V gene, CDR1 is SGHTA and CDR2 is FQGTGA. The variable domain in full, with the rest retrieved from reference TRBV7-3 and TRBJ2-3, is GAGVSQTPSNKVTEKGKYVELRCDPISGHTALYWYRQSLGQGPEFLIYFQGTGAADDSGLPNDRFFAVRPEGSVSTLKIQRTERGDSAVYLCASSLTGSATDTQYFGPGTRLTVL.

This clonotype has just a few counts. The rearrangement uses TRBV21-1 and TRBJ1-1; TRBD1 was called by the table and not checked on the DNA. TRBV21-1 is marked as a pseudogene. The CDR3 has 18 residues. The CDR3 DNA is TGTGCCAGCAGCAAAAACATCGGCCGACAGGGACGGAACACTGAAGCTTTCTTT. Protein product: CASSKNIGRQGRNTEAFF.